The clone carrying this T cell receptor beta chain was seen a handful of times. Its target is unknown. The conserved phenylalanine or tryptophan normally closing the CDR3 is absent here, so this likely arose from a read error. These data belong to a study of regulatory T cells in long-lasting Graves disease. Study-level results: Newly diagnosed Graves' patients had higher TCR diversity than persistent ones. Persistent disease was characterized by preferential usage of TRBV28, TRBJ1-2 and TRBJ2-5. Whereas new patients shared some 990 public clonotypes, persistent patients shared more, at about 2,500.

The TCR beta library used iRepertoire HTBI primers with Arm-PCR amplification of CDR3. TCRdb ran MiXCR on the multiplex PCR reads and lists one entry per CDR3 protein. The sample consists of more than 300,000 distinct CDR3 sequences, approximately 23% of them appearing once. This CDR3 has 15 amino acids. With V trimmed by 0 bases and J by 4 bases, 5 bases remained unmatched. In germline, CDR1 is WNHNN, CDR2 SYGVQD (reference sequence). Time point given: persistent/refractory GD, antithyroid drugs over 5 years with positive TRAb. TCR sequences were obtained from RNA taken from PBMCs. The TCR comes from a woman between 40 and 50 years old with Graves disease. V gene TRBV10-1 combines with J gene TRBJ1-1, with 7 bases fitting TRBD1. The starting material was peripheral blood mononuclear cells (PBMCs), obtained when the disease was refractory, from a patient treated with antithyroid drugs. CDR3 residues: CASSESGGSGTEAFL. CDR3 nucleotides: TGCGCCAGCAGTGAGTCAGGGGGCTCGGGCACTGAAGCTTTCTTG.